This T cell receptor (beta chain) was sequenced in a study of cytomegalovirus exposure and HLA in healthy donors. Study results and limitations: With later analysis, a missense DCLRE1C variant became linked to TCR beta V- and J-gene trimming. The authors considered a cluster of highly shared sequence variants likely to be a sequencing artifact. In vitro work confirmed that a few CMV-associated chains recognize CMV antigens. From TCR beta sequences, most subjects' HLA-A and HLA-B alleles were reportedly predicted accurately.

For this clone: No antigen is known for it.

The PCR ran on 60 Vbeta and 13 Jbeta primers. Data came from immunoSEQ multiplex PCR; TCRdb stores just in-frame clones and leaves some out. The sample lists approximately 100,000 clones; roughly 79% were seen once. The V and J ends lost 0 bases and 7 bases respectively, with 8 bases between them. The CDR3 has 13 amino acids. CDR1 is SGDLS and CDR2 is YYNGEE in the germline V gene. J is TRBJ1-5 and V is TRBV9; D not resolved. Specimen: PBMCs. The origin of this receptor is a man between 35 and 55 years old in good health and CMV-seronegative. CDR3 nucleotides: TGTGCCAGCAGCGTAGCGGGGTTGCAGCCCCAGCATTTT. This sequence encodes CASSVAGLQPQHF. Together with reference TRBV9 and TRBJ1-5, the CDR3 gives the full variable domain: DSGVTQTPKHLITATGQRVTLRCSPRSGDLSVYWYQQSLDQGLQFLIQYYNGEERAKGNILERFSAQQFPDLHSELNLSSLELGDSALYFCASSVAGLQPQHFGDGTRLSIL.